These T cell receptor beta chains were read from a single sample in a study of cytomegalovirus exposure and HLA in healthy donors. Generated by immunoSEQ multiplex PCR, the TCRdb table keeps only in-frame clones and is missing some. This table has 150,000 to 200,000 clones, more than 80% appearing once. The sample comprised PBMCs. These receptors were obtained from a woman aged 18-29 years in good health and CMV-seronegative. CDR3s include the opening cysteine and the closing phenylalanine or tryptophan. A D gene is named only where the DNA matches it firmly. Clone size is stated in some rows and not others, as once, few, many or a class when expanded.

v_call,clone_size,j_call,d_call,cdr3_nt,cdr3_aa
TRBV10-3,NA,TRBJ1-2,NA,TGTGCCATCAGTGGGACTATGGCAGGAGATGGCTACACCTTC,CAISGTMAGDGYTF
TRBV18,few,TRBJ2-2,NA,TGTGCCAGCTCACTGCGGATTGTCGACACCGGGGAGCTGTTTTTT,CASSLRIVDTGELFF
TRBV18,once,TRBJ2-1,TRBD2,TGTGCCAGCTCACCGAGCCCCGGGACTAGCGGGATATTGAGCTCCTACAATGAGCAGTTCTTC,CASSPSPGTSGILSSYNEQFF
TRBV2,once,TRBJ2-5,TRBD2,TGTGCCAGCAGTGAGCGGGGGGGCGGCGAGACCCAGTACTTC,CASSERGGGETQYF
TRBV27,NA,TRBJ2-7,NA,TGTGCCAGCAGTTTCTCCTTAGCGCGAAACCCCCCTTACGAGCAGTACTTC,CASSFSLARNPPYEQYF
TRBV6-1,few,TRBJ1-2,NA,TGTGCCAGCACGTGGCCAAGGGGCTATGGCTACACCTTC,CASTWPRGYGYTF
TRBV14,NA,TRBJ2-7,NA,TGTGCCAGCAGCCAAGACAGTGGGGGCCGCTTCCGAGCGGACTCCTACGAGCAGTACTTC,CASSQDSGGRFRADSYEQYF
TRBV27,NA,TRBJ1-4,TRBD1,TGTGCCAGCAGCATGACAGGGGAAGCAACTAATGAAAAACTGTTTTTT,CASSMTGEATNEKLFF
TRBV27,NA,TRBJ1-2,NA,TGTGCCAGCAGTTTATCGGGGAGGCGAGATTATGGCTACACCTTC,CASSLSGRRDYGYTF
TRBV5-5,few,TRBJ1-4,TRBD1,TGTGCCAGCAGCTTGACAGGGGCCGAGGAAAAACTGTTTTTT,CASSLTGAEEKLFF
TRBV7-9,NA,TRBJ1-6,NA,TGTGCCAGCAGCTTGGGCGGGGATAATTCACCCCTCCACTTT,CASSLGGDNSPLHF
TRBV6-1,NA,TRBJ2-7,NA,TGTGCCAGCAGTGACTTGGGCAGCTACGAGCAGTACTTC,CASSDLGSYEQYF
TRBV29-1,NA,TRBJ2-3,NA,TGCAGCGTAGCTCTCGGTGGAGATACGCAGTATTTT,CSVALGGDTQYF
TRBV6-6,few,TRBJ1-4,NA,TGTGCCAGCAGTTACTCCGGGGGGTTTTTGGGTGAAAAACTGTTTTTT,CASSYSGGFLGEKLFF
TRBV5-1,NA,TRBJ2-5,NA,TGCGCCAGCAGCTTGTGGGACTTTCAAGAGACCCAGTACTTC,CASSLWDFQETQYF
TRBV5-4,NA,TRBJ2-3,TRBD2,TGTGCCAGCAGCTTGCTGGGGGCTAGCGGGAGCCGACATACGCAGTATTTT,CASSLLGASGSRHTQYF
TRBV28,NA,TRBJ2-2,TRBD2,TGTGCCAGCAGGTTGACTAGCGGGTACACCGACACCGGGGAGCTGTTTTTT,CASRLTSGYTDTGELFF
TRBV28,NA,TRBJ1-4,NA,TGTGCCAGCAGTTACCAATCGGGAGCCGAAAAACTGTTTTTT,CASSYQSGAEKLFF
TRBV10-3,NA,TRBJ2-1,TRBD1,TGTGCCATCAGGAACTCGGGACAGGGTATTGATGAGCAGTTCTTC,CAIRNSGQGIDEQFF
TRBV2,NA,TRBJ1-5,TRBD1,TGTGCCAGCACCGGGACAGGGAATCAGCCCCAGCATTTT,CASTGTGNQPQHF
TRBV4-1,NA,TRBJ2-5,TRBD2,TGCGCCAGCAGCCCTGGGGGGGGAGAGACCCAGTACTTC,CASSPGGGETQYF
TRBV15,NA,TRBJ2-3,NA,TGTGCCACCAGCAGAGAGAGGGTGGGCGAGGCTACGCAGTATTTT,CATSRERVGEATQYF
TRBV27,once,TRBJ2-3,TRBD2,TGTGCCAGCAGTTTAGCGGGAGGTGCAGATACGCAGTATTTT,CASSLAGGADTQYF
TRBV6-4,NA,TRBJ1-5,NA,TGTGCCAGCAGCCCCCAGGGTGGAATTCAGCCCCAGCATTTT,CASSPQGGIQPQHF
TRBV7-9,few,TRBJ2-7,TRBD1,TGTGCCAGCAGCCCCTCCGGGACAGAGAGGTACGAGCAGTACTTC,CASSPSGTERYEQYF
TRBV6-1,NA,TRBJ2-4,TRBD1,TGTGCCAGCAGGACTCGGGACAGCCTAAAAAACATTCAGTACTTC,CASRTRDSLKNIQYF
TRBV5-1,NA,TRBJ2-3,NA,TGCGCCAGCAGCTTTATCGAGGGGGTCGTCGATACGCAGTATTTT,CASSFIEGVVDTQYF